Described below is a single T cell receptor (beta chain) sequence and its context. What it binds is not known. Unmatched junction bases numbered 8, after V lost 6 bases and J lost 4 bases. Germline CDR1 reads LNHDA; CDR2 reads SQIVND (reference sequence). This CDR3 spans 14 amino acids. The data were obtained in a study of early stage breast cancer tumors. Findings of the study overall: In 14 of 16 patients, blood comparison separated tumor from normal breast. Compared with adjacent normal breast, tumors showed about 2.5-fold denser, more clonal T cells.

Sequencing used immunoSEQ multiplex PCR; TCRdb keeps in-frame clones, though not all of them. The sample has roughly 34,000 clones; approximately 74% are singletons. The chain uses TRBV19 and TRBJ1-2, with TRBD1 matching over 7 bases. The source material was blood. This sequence originates from a person aged 55-75 years with breast cancer. The CDR3 DNA sequence: TGTGCCAGTAGACGGACAGGAGTAATCTATGGCTACACCTTC. Its translation is CASRRTGVIYGYTF. Using reference TRBV19 and TRBJ1-2 for the parts outside the CDR3, the full variable domain is DGGITQSPKYLFRKEGQNVTLSCEQNLNHDAMYWYRQDPGQGLRLIYYSQIVNDFQKGDIAEGYSVSREKKESFPLTVTSAQKNPTAFYLCASRRTGVIYGYTFGSGTRLTVV.